The clone carrying this TCR beta chain has more than one count but fewer than ten. The antigen is unknown. Transcripts of RNA were the source for amplifying TCR beta CDR3 regions. HTBI primers served in a first-round RT-PCR, which a second-round multiplex PCR followed. TCRdb processed the multiplex PCR reads anew with MiXCR; each CDR3 protein has one entry. Found here are around 520,000 distinct CDR3 sequences, about two fifths of them singletons; the top ten hold over 3.5%. Exclusion applied to patients with other autoimmune diseases, uncontrolled infections, pregnancy or lactation. Germline values: CDR1 MDHEN, CDR2 SYDVKM. V was trimmed by 6 bases and J by 6 bases, leaving 12 bases between them. There are 13 residues in the CDR3. The entry originates in a study of Graves' ophthalmopathy and Graves' hyperthyroidism. Overall study results and limits: Ophthalmopathy versus stable hyperthyroidism: 13-signature model gave about 87% sensitivity, 75% to 83% specificity.

The gene calls are TRBV28 and TRBJ1-5; no reliable D call. This TCR came from an adult man with Graves' hyperthyroidism. Sequencing was done on a sample of peripheral blood or thyroid tissue (not recorded which). The CDR3 region is CASSLLLGQPQHF. The CDR3, as DNA: TGTGCCAGCAGCCTCTTGTTGGGTCAGCCCCAGCATTTT.